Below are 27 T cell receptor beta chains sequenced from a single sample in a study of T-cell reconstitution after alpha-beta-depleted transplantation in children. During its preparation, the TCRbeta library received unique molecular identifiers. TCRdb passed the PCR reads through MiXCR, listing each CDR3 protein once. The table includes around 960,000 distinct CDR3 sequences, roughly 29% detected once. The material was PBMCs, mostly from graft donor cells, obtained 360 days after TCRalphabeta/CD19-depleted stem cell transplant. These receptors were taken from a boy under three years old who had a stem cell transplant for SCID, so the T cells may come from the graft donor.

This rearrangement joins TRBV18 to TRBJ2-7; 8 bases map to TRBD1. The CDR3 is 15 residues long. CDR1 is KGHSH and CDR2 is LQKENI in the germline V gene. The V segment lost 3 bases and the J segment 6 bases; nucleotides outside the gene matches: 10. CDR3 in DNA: TGTGCCAGCTCACCCCCCGGACCCGGGACAGGCGAGCAGTACTTC. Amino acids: CASSPPGPGTGEQYF.

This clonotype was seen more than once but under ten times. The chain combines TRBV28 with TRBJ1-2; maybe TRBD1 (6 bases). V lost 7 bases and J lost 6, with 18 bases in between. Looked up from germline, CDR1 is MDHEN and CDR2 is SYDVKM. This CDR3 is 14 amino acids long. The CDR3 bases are TGTGCCAGCACCCGGTGGGCGGGGGCGAATGGCTACACCTTC. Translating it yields CASTRWAGANGYTF.

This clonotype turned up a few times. The CDR3 DNA follows: TGTGCCACCAGCCGCGGAGCGGGGAGCTCCTACAATGAGCAGTTCTTC. Its protein is CATSRGAGSSYNEQFF. V and J are TRBV15 and TRBJ2-1; 7 nucleotides match TRBD2. This CDR3 region has 16 residues. The V and J ends lost 5 bases and 0 bases, in that order; junction bases with no gene match: 7. Germline V gene data show CDR1 as LNHNV and CDR2 as YYDKDF (reference sequence).

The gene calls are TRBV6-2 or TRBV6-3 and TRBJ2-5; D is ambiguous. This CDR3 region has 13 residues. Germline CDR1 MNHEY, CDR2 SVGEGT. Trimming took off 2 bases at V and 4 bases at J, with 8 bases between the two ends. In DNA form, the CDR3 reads TGTGCCAGCAGTTACCCTCCGGTAGAGACCCAGTACTTC. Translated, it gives CASSYPPVETQYF.

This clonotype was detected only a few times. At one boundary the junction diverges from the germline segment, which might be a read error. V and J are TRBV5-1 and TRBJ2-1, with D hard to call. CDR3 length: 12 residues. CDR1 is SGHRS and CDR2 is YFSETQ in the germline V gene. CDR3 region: CASSTAVGFWVF. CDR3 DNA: TGCGCCAGCAGCACCGCGGTCGGGTTTTGGGTCTTC.

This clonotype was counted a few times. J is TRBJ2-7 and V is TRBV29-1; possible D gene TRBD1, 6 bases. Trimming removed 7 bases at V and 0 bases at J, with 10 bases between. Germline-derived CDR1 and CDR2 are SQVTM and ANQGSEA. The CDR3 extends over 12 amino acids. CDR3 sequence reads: CSAADSSYEQYF. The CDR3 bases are TGCAGCGCTGCGGACAGCTCCTACGAGCAGTACTTC.

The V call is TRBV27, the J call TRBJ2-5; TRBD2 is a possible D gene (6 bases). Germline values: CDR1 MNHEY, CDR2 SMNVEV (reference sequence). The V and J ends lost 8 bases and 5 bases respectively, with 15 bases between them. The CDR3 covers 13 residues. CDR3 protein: CASGGGFRETQYF. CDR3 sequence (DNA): TGTGCCAGCGGTGGGGGGTTCCGGGAGACCCAGTACTTC.

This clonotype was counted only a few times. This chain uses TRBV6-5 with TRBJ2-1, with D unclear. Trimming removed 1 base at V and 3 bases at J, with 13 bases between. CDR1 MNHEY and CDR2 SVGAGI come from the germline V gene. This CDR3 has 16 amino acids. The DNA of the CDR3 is TGTGCCAGCAGTTACTGGGCAGCCTCCGACTACAATGAGCAGTTCTTC. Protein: CASSYWAASDYNEQFF.

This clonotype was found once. CDR3 sequence reads: CASSSAGPTNTGELFF. CDR3 DNA: TGTGCCAGCAGCTCAGCGGGACCGACGAACACCGGGGAGCTGTTTTTT. The V call is TRBV7-9, the J call TRBJ2-2, with 7 nucleotides matching TRBD2. V dropped 4 bases and J dropped 0; count of bases not matched to a gene: 5. CDR3 length: 16 amino acids. In germline, CDR1 is SEHNR, CDR2 FQNEAQ (reference sequence).

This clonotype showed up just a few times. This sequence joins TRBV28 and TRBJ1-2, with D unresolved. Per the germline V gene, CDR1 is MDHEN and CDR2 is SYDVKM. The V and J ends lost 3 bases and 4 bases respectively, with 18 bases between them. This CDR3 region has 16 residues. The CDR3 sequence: CASSLTLMVASYGYTF. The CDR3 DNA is TGTGCCAGCAGTTTGACCTTGATGGTGGCCTCCTATGGCTACACCTTC.

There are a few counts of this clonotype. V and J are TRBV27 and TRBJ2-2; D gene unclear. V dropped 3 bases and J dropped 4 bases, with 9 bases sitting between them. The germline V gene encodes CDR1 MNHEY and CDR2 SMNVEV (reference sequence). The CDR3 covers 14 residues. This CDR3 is CASSLNRITGELFF. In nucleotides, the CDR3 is TGTGCCAGCAGTTTGAATCGGATCACCGGGGAGCTGTTTTTT.

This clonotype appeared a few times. CDR3 residues: CASSLDSRKADTQYF. CDR3 DNA sequence: TGTGCCAGCAGCCTGGACAGCCGAAAGGCAGATACGCAGTATTTT. The chain has TRBV9 and TRBJ2-3; possibly TRBD1 for D (6 bases). Between the trimmed V and J ends, which lost 4 bases and 4 bases, there was a span of 16 bases. Germline CDR1 and CDR2: SGDLS and YYNGEE. The CDR3 is 15 amino acids.

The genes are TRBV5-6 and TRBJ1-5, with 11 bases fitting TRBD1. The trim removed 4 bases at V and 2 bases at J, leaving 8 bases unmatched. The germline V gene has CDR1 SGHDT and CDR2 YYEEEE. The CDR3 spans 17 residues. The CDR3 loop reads CASSTRTGGLGNQPQHF. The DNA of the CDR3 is TGTGCCAGCAGCACCAGGACAGGGGGCCTAGGCAATCAGCCCCAGCATTTT.

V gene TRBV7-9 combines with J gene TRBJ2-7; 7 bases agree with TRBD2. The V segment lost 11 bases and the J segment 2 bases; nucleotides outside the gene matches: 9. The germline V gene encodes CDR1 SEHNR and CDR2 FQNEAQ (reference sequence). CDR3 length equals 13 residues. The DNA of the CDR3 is TGTGCCGTAAACGGGGGGAAAACCTACGAGCAGTACTTC. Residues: CAVNGGKTYEQYF.

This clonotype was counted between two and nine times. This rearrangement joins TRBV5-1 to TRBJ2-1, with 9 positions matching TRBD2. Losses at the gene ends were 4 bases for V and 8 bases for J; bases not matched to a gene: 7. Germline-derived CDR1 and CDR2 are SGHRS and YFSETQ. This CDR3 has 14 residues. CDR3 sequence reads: CASSPAGGSDEQFF. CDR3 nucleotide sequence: TGCGCCAGCAGCCCAGCGGGGGGCTCGGATGAGCAGTTCTTC. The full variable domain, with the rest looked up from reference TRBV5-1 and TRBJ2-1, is KAGVTQTPRYLIKTRGQQVTLSCSPISGHRSVSWYQQTPGQGLQFLFEYFSETQRNKGNFPGRFSGRQFSNSRSEMNVSTLELGDSALYLCASSPAGGSDEQFFGPGTRLTVL.

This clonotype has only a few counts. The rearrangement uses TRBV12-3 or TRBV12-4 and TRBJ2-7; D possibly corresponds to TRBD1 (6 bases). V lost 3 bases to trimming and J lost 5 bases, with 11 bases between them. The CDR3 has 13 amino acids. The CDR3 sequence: CASSLEQGNEQYF. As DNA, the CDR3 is TGTGCCAGCAGTTTGGAACAGGGAAACGAGCAGTACTTC.

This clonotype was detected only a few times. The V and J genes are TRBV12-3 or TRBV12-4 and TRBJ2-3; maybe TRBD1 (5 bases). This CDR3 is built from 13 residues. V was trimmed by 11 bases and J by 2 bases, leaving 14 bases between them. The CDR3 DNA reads TGTGCCCTCAGGGAACTCCTCACAGATACGCAGTATTTT. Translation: CALRELLTDTQYF.

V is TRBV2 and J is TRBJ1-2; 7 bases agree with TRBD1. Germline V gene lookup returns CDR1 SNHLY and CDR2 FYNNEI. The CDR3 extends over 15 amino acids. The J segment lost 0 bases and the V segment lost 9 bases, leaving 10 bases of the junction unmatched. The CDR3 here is CARWDRGTANYGYTF. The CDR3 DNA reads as TGTGCCAGGTGGGACAGAGGAACTGCTAACTATGGCTACACCTTC.

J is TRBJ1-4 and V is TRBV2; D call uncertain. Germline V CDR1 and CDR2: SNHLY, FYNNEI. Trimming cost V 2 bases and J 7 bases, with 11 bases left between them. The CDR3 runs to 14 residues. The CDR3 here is CASSESTWGEKLFF. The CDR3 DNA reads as TGTGCCAGCAGTGAATCAACATGGGGTGAAAAACTGTTTTTT.

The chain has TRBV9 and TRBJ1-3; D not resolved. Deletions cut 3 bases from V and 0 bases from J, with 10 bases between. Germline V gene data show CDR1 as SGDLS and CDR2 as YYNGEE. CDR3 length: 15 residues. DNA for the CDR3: TGTGCCAGCAGCGCCAAGGAGGGCTCTGGAAACACCATATATTTT. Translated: CASSAKEGSGNTIYF.

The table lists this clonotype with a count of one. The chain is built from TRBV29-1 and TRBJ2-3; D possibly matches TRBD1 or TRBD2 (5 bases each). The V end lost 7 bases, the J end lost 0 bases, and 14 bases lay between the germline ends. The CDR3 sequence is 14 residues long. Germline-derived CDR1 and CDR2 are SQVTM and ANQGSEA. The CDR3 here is CSADSGSSTDTQYF. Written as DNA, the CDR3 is TGCAGCGCCGACAGCGGTTCTAGCACAGATACGCAGTATTTT.

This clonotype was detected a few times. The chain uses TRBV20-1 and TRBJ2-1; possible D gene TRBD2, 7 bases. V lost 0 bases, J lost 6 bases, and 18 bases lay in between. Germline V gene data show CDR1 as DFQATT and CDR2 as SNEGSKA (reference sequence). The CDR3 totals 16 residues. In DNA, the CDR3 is TGCAGTGCTAGAGATCCGGAGGGGGGGCCGGGCAATGAGCAGTTCTTC. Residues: CSARDPEGGPGNEQFF.

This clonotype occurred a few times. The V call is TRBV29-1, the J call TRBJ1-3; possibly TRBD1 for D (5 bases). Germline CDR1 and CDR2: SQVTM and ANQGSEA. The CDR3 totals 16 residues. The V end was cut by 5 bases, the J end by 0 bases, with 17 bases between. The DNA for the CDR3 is TGCAGCGTTAAGGGAGCCCCAGGGTTCTCTGGAAACACCATATATTTT. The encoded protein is CSVKGAPGFSGNTIYF.

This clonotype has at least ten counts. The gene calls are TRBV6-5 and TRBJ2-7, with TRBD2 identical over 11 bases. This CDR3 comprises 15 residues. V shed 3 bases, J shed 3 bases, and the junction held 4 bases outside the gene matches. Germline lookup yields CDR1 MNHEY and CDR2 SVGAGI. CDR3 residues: CASSYTSGGVYEQYF. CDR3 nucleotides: TGTGCCAGCAGTTATACTAGCGGGGGCGTCTACGAGCAGTACTTC.

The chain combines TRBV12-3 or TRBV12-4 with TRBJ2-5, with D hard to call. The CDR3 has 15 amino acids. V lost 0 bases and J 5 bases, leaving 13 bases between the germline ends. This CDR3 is CASSLALWGRETQYF. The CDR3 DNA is TGTGCCAGCAGTTTAGCGCTCTGGGGTCGGGAGACCCAGTACTTC.

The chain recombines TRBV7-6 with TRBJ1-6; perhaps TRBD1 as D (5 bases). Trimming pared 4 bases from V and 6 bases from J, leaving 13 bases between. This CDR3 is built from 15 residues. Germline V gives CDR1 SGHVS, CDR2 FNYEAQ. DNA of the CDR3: TGTGCCAGCAGCTCCCGGGACGGGGCTAATTCACCCCTCCACTTT. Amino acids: CASSSRDGANSPLHF.

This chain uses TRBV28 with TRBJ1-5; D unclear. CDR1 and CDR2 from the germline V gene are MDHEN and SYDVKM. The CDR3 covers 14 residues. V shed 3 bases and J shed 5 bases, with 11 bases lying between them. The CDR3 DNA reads TGTGCCAGCAGTTTGGATGGGAGAGATCAGCCCCAGCATTTT. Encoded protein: CASSLDGRDQPQHF.